These 5 T cell receptor beta chains came from one sample sequenced in a study of vaccination effects on CD4 cells after COVID-19. Libraries were prepared by immunoSEQ multiplex PCR; TCRdb keeps only in-frame clonotypes and omits some of them. The sample shows 24,000 or so clones, around 66% of them seen only once. In the ViraFEST assay, antigen-specific CD4+ clonotypes were identified by expansion after peptide-pool stimulation. Following a roughly ten-day culture, CD4+ T cells were purified. It was between March and December 2020 that the person had a SARS-CoV-2 infection confirmed by PCR. No cognate antigen is known for these TCRs. The specimen was CD4+ T cells from PBMCs cultured with SARS-CoV-2 spike peptides, collected before COVID-19 vaccination. These receptors all come from a human donor who had a prior SARS-CoV-2 infection.

V and J are TRBV19 and TRBJ2-7, with TRBD1 identical over 7 bases. Per germline, CDR1 LNHDA and CDR2 SQIVND (reference sequence). Trimming took 6 bases from V and 7 from J; bases not matched to a gene: 15. The CDR3 sequence is 15 residues long. CDR3 sequence: CASRKFDRDPEEQYF. The CDR3 DNA sequence: TGTGCCAGTAGAAAATTTGACAGGGACCCTGAGGAGCAGTACTTC.

DNA of the CDR3: TGTGCCAGCAGCTTAACACGGGGAGGAATCTACGAGCAGTACTTC. It translates to CASSLTRGGIYEQYF. The chain combines TRBV6-6 with TRBJ2-7; TRBD2 is a possible D gene (6 bases). The CDR3 contains 15 residues. Germline CDR1 is MNHNY and CDR2 is SVGAGI (reference sequence). Trimming took 6 bases from V and 3 from J, leaving 18 bases between them.

The chain links TRBV18 to TRBJ1-2, with 9 positions matching TRBD1. Germline values: CDR1 KGHSH, CDR2 LQKENI. CDR3 length: 16 amino acids. The V gene end was trimmed by 3 bases and the J gene end by 6 bases; junction bases not matched to a gene: 11. CDR3 bases: TGTGCCAGCTCACCGGGTACGGGACAGGGACGGGATGGCTACACCTTC. This encodes CASSPGTGQGRDGYTF.

The chain carries TRBV19 and TRBJ2-3; 10 nucleotides match TRBD1. The CDR3 runs 13 residues. The V segment lost 4 bases and the J segment 6 bases; nucleotides outside the gene matches: 1. Per germline, CDR1 LNHDA and CDR2 SQIVND (reference sequence). CDR3 loop: CASSKDRGDTQYF. CDR3 sequence (DNA): TGTGCCAGTAGTAAGGACAGGGGGGATACGCAGTATTTT.

The chain employs TRBV2 and TRBJ2-3; TRBD2 agrees at 7 bases. This CDR3 has 14 residues. V shed 8 bases and J 5 bases; nucleotides not matched to a gene: 10. The germline gives CDR1 SNHLY, CDR2 FYNNEI. CDR3 coding DNA: TGTGCCAGCCGCAGACTAGCTAGCGGAGATACGCAGTATTTT. It specifies CASRRLASGDTQYF.